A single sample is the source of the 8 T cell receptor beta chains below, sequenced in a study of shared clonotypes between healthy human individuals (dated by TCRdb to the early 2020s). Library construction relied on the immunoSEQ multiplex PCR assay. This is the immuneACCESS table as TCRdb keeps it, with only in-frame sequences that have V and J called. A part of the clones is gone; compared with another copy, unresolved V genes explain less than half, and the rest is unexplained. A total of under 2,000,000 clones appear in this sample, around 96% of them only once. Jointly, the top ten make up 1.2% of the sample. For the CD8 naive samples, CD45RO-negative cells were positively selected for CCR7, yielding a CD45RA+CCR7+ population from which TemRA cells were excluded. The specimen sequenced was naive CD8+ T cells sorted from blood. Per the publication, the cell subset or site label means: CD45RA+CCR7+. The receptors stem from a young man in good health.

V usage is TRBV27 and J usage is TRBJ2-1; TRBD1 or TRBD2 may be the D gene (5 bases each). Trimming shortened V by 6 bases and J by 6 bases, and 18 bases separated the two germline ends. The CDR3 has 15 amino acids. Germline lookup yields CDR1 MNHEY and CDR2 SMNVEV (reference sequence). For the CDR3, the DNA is TGTGCCAGCAGCATATCCAAATGGGGGTCCAATGAGCAGTTCTTC. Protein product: CASSISKWGSNEQFF.

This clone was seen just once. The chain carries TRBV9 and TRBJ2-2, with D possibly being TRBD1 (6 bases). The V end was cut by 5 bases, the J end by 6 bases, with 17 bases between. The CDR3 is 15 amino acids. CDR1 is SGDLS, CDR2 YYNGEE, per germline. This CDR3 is CASRGTGKGAGELFF. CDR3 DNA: TGTGCCAGCAGGGGCACAGGTAAGGGGGCCGGGGAGCTGTTTTTT.

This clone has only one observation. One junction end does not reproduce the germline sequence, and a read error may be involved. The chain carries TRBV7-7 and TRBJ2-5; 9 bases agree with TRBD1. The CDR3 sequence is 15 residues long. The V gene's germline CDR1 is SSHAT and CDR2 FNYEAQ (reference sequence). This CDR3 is CASSLGDREQETQYF. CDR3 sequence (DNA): TGTGCTAGCAGCTTAGGGGACAGGGAACAAGAGACCCAGTACTTC.

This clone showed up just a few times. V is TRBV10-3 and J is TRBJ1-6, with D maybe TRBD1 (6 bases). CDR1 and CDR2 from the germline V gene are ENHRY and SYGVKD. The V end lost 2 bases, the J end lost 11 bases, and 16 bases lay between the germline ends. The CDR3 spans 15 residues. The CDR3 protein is CAISEEEGVLAPLHF. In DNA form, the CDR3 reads TGTGCCATCAGTGAGGAGGAGGGGGTACTTGCACCCCTCCACTTT.

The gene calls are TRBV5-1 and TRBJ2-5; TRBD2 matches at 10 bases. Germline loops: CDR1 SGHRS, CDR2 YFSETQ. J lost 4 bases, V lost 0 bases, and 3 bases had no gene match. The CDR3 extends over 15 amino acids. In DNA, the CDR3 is TGCGCCAGCAGCTTGGGAATAGCGGGGGGAGAGACCCAGTACTTC. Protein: CASSLGIAGGETQYF.

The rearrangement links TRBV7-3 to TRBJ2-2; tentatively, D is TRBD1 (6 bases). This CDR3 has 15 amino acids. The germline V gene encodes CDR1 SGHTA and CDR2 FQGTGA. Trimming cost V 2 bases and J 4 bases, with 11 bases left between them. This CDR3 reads CASSLRNRATGELFF. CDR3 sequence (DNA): TGTGCCAGCAGCTTACGGAACAGGGCCACCGGGGAGCTGTTTTTT.

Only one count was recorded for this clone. CDR3 DNA sequence: TGTGCCAGCACCAAGAAAACCGGGACCCAGGGGGAGCAGTACTTC. Translation: CASTKKTGTQGEQYF. This chain connects TRBV6-5 to TRBJ2-7; TRBD1 is a possible D gene (6 bases). V shed 7 bases and J shed 7 bases, with 23 bases lying between them. The CDR3 is 15 residues long. The germline V gene has CDR1 MNHEY and CDR2 SVGAGI.

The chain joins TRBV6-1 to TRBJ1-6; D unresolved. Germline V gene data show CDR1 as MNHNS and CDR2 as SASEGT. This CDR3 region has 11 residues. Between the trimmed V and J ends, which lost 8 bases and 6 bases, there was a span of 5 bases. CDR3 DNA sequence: TGTGCCAGCGGTCCTAATTCACCCCTCCACTTT. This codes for CASGPNSPLHF.